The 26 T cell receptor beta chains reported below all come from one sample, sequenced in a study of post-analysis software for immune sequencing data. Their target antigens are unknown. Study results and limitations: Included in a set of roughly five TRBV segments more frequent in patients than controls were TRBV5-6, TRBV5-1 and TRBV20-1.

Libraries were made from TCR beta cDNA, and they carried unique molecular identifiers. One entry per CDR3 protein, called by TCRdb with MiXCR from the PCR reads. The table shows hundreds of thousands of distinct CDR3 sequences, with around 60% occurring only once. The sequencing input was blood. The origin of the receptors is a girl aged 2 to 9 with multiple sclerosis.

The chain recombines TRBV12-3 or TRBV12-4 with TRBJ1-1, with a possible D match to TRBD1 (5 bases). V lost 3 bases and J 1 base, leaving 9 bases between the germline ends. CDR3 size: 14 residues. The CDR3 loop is CASSLTAENTEAFF. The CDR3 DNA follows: TGTGCCAGCAGTTTGACAGCAGAGAACACTGAAGCTTTCTTT.

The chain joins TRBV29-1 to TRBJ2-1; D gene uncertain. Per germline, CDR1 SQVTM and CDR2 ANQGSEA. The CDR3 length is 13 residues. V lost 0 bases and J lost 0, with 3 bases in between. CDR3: CSVEEPSYNEQFF. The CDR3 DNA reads TGCAGCGTTGAAGAGCCCTCCTACAATGAGCAGTTCTTC.

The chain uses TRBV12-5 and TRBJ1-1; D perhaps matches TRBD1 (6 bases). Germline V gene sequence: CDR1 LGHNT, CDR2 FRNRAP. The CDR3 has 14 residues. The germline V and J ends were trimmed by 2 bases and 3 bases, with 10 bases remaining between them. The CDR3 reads CASGLIHRDTEAFF. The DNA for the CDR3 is TGTGCTAGTGGTTTGATCCACAGGGACACTGAAGCTTTCTTT.

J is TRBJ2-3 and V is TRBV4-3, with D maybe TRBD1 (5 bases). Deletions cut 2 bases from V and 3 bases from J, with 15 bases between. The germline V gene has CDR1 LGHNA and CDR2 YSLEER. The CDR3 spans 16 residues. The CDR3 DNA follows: TGCGCCAGCAGCCAAATTATATTAAGGGGAACAGATACGCAGTATTTT. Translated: CASSQIILRGTDTQYF.

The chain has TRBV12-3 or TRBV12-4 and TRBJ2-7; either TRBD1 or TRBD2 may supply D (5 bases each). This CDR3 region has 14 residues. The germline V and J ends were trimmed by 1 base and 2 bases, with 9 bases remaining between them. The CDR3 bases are TGTGCCAGCAGTTTAGAGGTGGGACCCTACGAGCAGTACTTC. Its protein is CASSLEVGPYEQYF.

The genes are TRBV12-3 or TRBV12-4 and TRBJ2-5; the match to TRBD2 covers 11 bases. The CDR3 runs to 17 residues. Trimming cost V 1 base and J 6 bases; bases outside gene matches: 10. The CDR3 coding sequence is TGTGCCAGCAGTTTAGTGCTAGCGGGGGGTACGAGGCAGACCCAGTACTTC. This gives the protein CASSLVLAGGTRQTQYF.

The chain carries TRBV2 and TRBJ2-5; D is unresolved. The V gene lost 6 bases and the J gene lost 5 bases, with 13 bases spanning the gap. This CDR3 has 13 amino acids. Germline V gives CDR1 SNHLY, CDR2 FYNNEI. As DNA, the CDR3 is TGTGCCAGCAGGCAATCTCCACGGGAGACCCAGTACTTC. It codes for CASRQSPRETQYF.

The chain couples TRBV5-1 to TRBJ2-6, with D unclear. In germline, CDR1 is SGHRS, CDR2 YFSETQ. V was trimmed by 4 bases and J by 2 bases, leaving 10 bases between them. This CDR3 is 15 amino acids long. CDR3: CASSLSVAGANVLTF. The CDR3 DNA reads TGCGCCAGCAGCCTTAGTGTCGCTGGGGCCAACGTCCTGACTTTC.

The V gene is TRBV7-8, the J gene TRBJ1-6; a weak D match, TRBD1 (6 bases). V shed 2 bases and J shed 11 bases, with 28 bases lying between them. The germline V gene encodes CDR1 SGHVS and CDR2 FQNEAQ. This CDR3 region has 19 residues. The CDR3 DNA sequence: TGTGCCAGCAGCTTAATTGAGGCGGGGGCCGGGTCTGGGGGGACACCCCTCCACTTT. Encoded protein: CASSLIEAGAGSGGTPLHF.

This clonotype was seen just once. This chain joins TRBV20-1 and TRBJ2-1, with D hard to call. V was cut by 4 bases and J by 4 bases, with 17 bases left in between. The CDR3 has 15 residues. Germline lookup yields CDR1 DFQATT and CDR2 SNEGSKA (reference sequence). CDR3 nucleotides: TGCAGTGCTACCCCTTTACGAGCGAGATACAATGAGCAGTTCTTC. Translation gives CSATPLRARYNEQFF.

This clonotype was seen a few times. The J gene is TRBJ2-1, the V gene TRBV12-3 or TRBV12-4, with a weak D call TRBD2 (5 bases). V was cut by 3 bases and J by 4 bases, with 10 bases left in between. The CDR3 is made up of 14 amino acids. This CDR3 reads CASSLLAKYNEQFF. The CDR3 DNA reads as TGTGCCAGCAGTTTGCTAGCAAAATACAATGAGCAGTTCTTC.

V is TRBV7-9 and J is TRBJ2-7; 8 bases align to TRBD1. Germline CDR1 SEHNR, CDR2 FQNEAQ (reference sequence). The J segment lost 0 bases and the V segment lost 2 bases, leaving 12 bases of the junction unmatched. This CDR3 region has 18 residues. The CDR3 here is CASSLSGSGTGNSYEQYF. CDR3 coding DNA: TGTGCCAGCAGCTTATCGGGGTCCGGGACAGGAAACTCCTACGAGCAGTACTTC.

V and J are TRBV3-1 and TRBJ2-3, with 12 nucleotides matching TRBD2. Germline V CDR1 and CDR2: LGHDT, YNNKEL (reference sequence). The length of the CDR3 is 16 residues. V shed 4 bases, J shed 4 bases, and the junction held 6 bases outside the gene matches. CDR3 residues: CASSRELAGGPDTQYF. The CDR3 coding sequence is TGTGCCAGCAGCCGAGAACTAGCGGGAGGCCCAGATACGCAGTATTTT.

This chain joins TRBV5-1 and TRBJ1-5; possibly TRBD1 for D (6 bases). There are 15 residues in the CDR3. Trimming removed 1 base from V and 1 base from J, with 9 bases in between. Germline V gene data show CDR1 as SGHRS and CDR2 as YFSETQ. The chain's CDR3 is CASSLTGTSNQPQHF. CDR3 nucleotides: TGCGCCAGCAGCTTGACAGGGACGAGCAATCAGCCCCAGCATTTT. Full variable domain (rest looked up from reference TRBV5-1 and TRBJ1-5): KAGVTQTPRYLIKTRGQQVTLSCSPISGHRSVSWYQQTPGQGLQFLFEYFSETQRNKGNFPGRFSGRQFSNSRSEMNVSTLELGDSALYLCASSLTGTSNQPQHFGDGTRLSIL.

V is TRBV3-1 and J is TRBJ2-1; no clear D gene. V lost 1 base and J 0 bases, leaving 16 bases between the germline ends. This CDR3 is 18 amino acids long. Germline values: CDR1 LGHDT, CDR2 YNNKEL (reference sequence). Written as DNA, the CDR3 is TGTGCCAGCAGCCAAGTTCTTCCGTGGGAAATCTCCTACAATGAGCAGTTCTTC. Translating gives CASSQVLPWEISYNEQFF.

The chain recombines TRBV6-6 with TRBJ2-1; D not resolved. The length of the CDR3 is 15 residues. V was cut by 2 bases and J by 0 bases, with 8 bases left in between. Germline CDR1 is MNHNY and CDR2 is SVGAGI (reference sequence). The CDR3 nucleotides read TGTGCCAGCAGTTACCCAGCTCGCTCCTACAATGAGCAGTTCTTC. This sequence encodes CASSYPARSYNEQFF.

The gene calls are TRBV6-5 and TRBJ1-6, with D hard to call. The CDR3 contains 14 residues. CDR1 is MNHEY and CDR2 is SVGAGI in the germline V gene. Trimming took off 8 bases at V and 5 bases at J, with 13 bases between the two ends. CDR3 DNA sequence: TGTGCCAGCCAACTGACGTACAATAATTCACCCCTCCACTTT. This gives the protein CASQLTYNNSPLHF.

Here the CDR3 DNA reads TGTGCCAGCAGCCGCTGCAGGGACAGCACAGATACGCAGTATTTT. It is translated as CASSRCRDSTDTQYF. The chain uses TRBV7-3 and TRBJ2-3, with D perhaps being TRBD1 or TRBD2 (5 bases each). The CDR3 spans 15 residues. Germline V lookup: CDR1 SGHTA, CDR2 FQGTGA. Trimming took off 5 bases at V and 0 bases at J, with 12 bases between the two ends.

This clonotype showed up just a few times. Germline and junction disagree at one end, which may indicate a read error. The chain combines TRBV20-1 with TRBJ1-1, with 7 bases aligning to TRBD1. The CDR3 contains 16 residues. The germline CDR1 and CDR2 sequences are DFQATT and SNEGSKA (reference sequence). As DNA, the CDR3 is TGCAGTGCCAGAGTTAAGACAGGGATGTTGCACACTGAAGCTTTCTTT. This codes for CSARVKTGMLHTEAFF.

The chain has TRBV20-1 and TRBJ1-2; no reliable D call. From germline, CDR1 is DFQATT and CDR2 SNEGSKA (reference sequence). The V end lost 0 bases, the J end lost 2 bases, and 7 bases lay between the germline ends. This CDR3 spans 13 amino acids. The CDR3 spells CSARDLENYGYTF. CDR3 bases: TGCAGTGCTAGAGATTTGGAAAACTATGGCTACACCTTC.

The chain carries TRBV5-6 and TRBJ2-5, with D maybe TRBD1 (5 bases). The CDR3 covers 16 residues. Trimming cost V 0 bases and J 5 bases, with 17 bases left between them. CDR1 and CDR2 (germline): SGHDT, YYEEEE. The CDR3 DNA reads TGTGCCAGCAGCTTGGAAATGAAGAGACAGAGGGAGACCCAGTACTTC. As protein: CASSLEMKRQRETQYF.

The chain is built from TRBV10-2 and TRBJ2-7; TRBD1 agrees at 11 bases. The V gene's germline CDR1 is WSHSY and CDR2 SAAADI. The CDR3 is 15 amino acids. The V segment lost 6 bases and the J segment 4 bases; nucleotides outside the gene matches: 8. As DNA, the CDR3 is TGCGCCAGCAGCCTTGGGACAGGGGGTTTTTACGAGCAGTACTTC. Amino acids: CASSLGTGGFYEQYF.

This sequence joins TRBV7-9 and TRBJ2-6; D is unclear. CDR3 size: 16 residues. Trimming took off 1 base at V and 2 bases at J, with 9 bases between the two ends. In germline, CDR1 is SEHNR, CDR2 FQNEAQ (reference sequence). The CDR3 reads CASSLEWRPGANVLTF. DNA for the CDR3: TGTGCCAGCAGCTTAGAATGGAGACCTGGGGCCAACGTCCTGACTTTC.

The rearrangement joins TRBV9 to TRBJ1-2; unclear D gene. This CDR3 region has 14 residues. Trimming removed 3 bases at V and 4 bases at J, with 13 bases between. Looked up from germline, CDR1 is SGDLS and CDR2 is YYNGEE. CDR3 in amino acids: CASSASTGVYGYTF. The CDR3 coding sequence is TGTGCCAGCAGCGCAAGTACTGGGGTCTATGGCTACACCTTC.

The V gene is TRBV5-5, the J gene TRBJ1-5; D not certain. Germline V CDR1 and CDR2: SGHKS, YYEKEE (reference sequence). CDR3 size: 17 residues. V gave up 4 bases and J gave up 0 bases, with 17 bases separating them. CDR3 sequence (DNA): TGTGCCAGCAGCCTGGCCGGAGGACGCTTTAGCAATCAGCCCCAGCATTTT. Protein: CASSLAGGRFSNQPQHF.

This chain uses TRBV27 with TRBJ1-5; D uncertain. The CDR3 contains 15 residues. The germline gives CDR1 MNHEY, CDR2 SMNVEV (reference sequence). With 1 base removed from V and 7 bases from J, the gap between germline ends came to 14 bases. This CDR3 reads CASSLLGIPRQPQHF. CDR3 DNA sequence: TGTGCCAGCAGTTTATTGGGCATCCCGCGGCAGCCCCAGCATTTT.